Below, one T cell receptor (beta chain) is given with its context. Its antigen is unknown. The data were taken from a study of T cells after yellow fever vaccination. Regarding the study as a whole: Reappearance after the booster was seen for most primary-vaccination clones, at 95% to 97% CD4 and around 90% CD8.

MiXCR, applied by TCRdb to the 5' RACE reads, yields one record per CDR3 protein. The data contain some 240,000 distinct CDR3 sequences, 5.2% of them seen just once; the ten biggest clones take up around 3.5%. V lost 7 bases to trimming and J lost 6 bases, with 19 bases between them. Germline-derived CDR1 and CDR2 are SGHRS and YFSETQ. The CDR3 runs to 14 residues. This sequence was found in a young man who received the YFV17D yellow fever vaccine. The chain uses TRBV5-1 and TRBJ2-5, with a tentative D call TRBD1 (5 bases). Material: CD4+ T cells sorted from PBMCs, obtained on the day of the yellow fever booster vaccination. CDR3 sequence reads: CASRGQQGEKTQYF. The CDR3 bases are TGCGCCAGCCGCGGTCAACAAGGGGAAAAGACCCAGTACTTC.